There are many counts of the clone carrying this T cell receptor (beta chain). The antigen is not known. In the library, unique molecular identifiers were attached to individual cDNA molecules. MiXCR, applied by TCRdb to the RACE reads, yields one record per CDR3 protein. This sample has about 400,000 distinct CDR3 sequences; about 6.9% occur once, and the top ten carry less than 6.5%. The sample belongs to a study of human T cells and chemical hapten exposure. Study-wide findings and caveats: Expanded TCRs grouped into significantly more large CDR3 similarity clusters than controls produced.

Regarding time point: patch test 2, 6 weeks after DPC sensitization. Indicated treatment: therapeutic diphenylcyclopropenone sensitization with weekly scalp DPC. Deletions cut 2 bases from V and 7 bases from J, with 11 bases between. The CDR3 is 13 residues long. The V gene's germline CDR1 is KGHSH and CDR2 LQKENI. The TCR was taken from a woman aged 18-29 years with alopecia areata. Some clones in this sample may be carry-over from other donors' samples. Sequencing was performed on whole blood, taken in connection with sensitization to the hapten diphenylcyclopropenone (DPC). The chain combines TRBV18 with TRBJ1-2; tentative D call: TRBD1 (6 bases). Here the CDR3 DNA reads TGTGCCAGCTCACCAGGGGCAGGGGCTGGCTACACCTTC. Protein: CASSPGAGAGYTF.